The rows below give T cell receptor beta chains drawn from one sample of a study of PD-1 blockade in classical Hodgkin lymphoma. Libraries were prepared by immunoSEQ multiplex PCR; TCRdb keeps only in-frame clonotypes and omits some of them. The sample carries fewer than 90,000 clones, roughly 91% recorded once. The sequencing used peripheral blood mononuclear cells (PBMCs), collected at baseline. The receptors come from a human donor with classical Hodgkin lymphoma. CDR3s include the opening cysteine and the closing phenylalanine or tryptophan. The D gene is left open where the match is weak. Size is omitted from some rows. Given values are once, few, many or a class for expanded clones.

CASTGQGASGANVLTF | TGTGCCAGCACCGGACAGGGGGCGTCTGGGGCCAACGTCCTGACTTTC | TRBV5-4 | . | TRBD1 | TRBJ2-6
CPGSARGPLDEQYF | TGTCCTGGGAGCGCACGTGGTCCCTTGGACGAGCAGTACTTC | TRBV22-1 | few | . | TRBJ2-7
CASSLTPRVWDTEAFF | TGTGCCAGCAGTTTAACCCCCCGGGTTTGGGACACTGAAGCTTTCTTT | TRBV27 | . | . | TRBJ1-1
CASGLNDGPGEKLFF | TGTGCTAGTGGTTTGAATGACGGCCCGGGGGAAAAACTGTTTTTT | TRBV12-5 | . | . | TRBJ1-4
CASSPIVYGKSANEKLFF | TGTGCCAGCAGCCCCATCGTGTATGGGAAGTCAGCTAATGAAAAACTGTTTTTT | TRBV7-2 | . | . | TRBJ1-4
CASSLTASTNEKLFF | TGCGCCAGCAGCTTGACAGCCTCAACTAATGAAAAACTGTTTTTT | TRBV5-1 | . | . | TRBJ1-4
CASSSNSGWEETQYF | TGTGCCAGCAGTTCAAACTCGGGTTGGGAAGAGACCCAGTACTTC | TRBV27 | . | . | TRBJ2-5
CASSHRTGGQTEAFF | TGTGCCAGCTCACATAGGACAGGGGGGCAAACTGAAGCTTTCTTT | TRBV18 | . | TRBD1 | TRBJ1-1
CASSPTTASQETQYF | TGTGCCAGCTCACCAACGACAGCTTCCCAAGAGACCCAGTACTTC | TRBV18 | once | . | TRBJ2-5
CASSPTGWSNTGELFF | TGTGCCAGCAGCCCGACAGGGTGGTCGAACACCGGGGAGCTGTTTTTT | TRBV7-2 | . | TRBD1 | TRBJ2-2
CAWGQGLPETQYF | TGTGCCTGGGGACAGGGGCTCCCAGAGACCCAGTACTTC | TRBV30 | . | TRBD1 | TRBJ2-5
CASSVGGDSNQPQHF | TGTGCCAGCAGCGTAGGAGGGGACTCCAATCAGCCCCAGCATTTT | TRBV9 | . | . | TRBJ1-5
CASSPETSGGQMGTQYF | TGTGCCAGCAGCCCTGAGACTAGCGGCGGGCAAATGGGGACGCAGTATTTT | TRBV12-1 | . | . | TRBJ2-3
CASMLAGAYNEQFF | TGTGCCAGCATGCTAGCGGGAGCTTACAATGAGCAGTTCTTC | TRBV6-5 | . | TRBD2 | TRBJ2-1
CASSFSGANVLTF | TGTGCCAGCAGCTTTTCTGGGGCCAACGTCCTGACTTTC | TRBV7-9 | . | . | TRBJ2-6
CASSLSIADTQYF | TGCGCCAGCAGCTTGTCAATCGCAGATACGCAGTATTTT | TRBV5-1 | . | . | TRBJ2-3
CASSYGTSGSLSYEQYF | TGTGCCAGCAGCTACGGGACTAGCGGGAGTCTGTCCTACGAGCAGTACTTC | TRBV5-4 | once | TRBD2 | TRBJ2-7
CASSTWTGDGYTF | TGTGCCAGCAGTACCTGGACAGGCGATGGCTACACCTTC | TRBV27 | . | TRBD1 | TRBJ1-2
CAISADIPSYEQYF | TGTGCCATCAGTGCCGACATACCCTCCTACGAGCAGTACTTC | TRBV10-3 | . | . | TRBJ2-7
CASSSGTDMQYF | TGTGCCAGCAGTTCCGGCACAGATATGCAGTATTTT | TRBV6-5 | once | . | TRBJ2-3
CASSSAGGRDNEQFF | TGTGCCAGCAGCTCCGCGGGGGGCAGGGACAATGAGCAGTTCTTC | TRBV5-4 | once | TRBD2 | TRBJ2-1
CASSDTRSGNTIYF | TGTGCCAGCAGCGACACCAGATCTGGAAACACCATATATTTT | TRBV7-9 | . | . | TRBJ1-3
CASSSKRKGTGNEQFF | TGTGCCAGCAGCTCCAAACGAAAGGGGACGGGCAATGAGCAGTTCTTC | TRBV7-6 | . | . | TRBJ2-1
CSVDKDTFARISSYEQYF | TGCAGCGTTGACAAAGATACATTCGCAAGGATCTCCTCCTACGAGCAGTACTTC | TRBV29-1 | . | . | TRBJ2-7
CASSWVRSRADGYTF | TGTGCCAGCAGTTGGGTCCGATCCAGGGCGGATGGCTACACCTTC | TRBV28 | once | . | TRBJ1-2
CATQGVTSGAQYF | TGTGCCACCCAGGGGGTGACGAGCGGGGCCCAGTACTTC | TRBV6-6 | once | . | TRBJ2-5
CASSLVRQDRNNEQFF | TGCGCCAGCAGCTTGGTACGCCAGGACCGGAACAATGAGCAGTTCTTC | TRBV5-1 | . | . | TRBJ2-1
CASSWQSGEQYF | TGTGCCAGTAGTTGGCAGTCTGGGGAGCAGTACTTC | TRBV19 | . | . | TRBJ2-7
CASSRTGDAEQYF | TGTGCCAGCAGTAGGACAGGAGACGCCGAGCAGTACTTC | TRBV9 | . | TRBD1 | TRBJ2-7
CASSPGPYNSPLHF | TGTGCCAGCAGTCCAGGGCCTTATAATTCACCCCTCCACTTT | TRBV6-1 | . | . | TRBJ1-6
CASSRNKLAPSSYNEQFF | TGTGCCAGCAGCCGTAACAAACTAGCGCCGAGCTCCTACAATGAGCAGTTCTTC | TRBV5-8 | . | TRBD2 | TRBJ2-1
CASKRNVDREETQYF | TGTGCCAGCAAACGAAACGTGGACAGGGAGGAGACCCAGTACTTC | TRBV2 | . | TRBD1 | TRBJ2-5
CAWSTGGLYIQYF | TGTGCCTGGAGTACAGGGGGCTTGTACATTCAGTACTTC | TRBV30 | . | TRBD1 | TRBJ2-4
CATRPNTVNTGELFF | TGTGCCACCAGGCCGAATACGGTAAACACCGGGGAGCTGTTTTTT | TRBV15 | . | . | TRBJ2-2
CASSGTPSYEQYF | TGTGCCAGCTCCGGGACTCCCTCCTACGAGCAGTACTTC | TRBV11-3 | . | . | TRBJ2-7
CASSREILPGPDEQYF | TGTGCCAGCTCACGTGAAATTCTGCCAGGGCCGGACGAGCAGTACTTC | TRBV18 | . | . | TRBJ2-7
CASSYRWEDHSYEQYF | TGTGCCAGCAGTTACAGGTGGGAGGATCATTCCTACGAGCAGTACTTC | TRBV28 | . | . | TRBJ2-7